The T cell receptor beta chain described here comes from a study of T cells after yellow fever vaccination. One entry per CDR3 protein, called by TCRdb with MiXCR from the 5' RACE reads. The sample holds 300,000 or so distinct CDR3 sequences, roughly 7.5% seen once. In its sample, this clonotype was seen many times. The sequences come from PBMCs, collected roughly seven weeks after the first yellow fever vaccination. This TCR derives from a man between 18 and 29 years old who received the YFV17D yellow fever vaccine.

The CDR3 nucleotides read TGCAGTGCTAGAGATCCTCGCGGGGGGTACAATGAGCAGTTCTTC. It specifies CSARDPRGGYNEQFF. The V call is TRBV20-1, the J call TRBJ2-1; 8 nucleotides match TRBD2. Trimming took 0 bases from V and 4 from J; bases not matched to a gene: 5. Germline assignment: CDR1 DFQATT and CDR2 SNEGSKA (reference sequence). This CDR3 has 15 amino acids.